These 21 T cell receptor beta chains were sequenced from one sample in a study of blood T cells in healthy people across ages (dated by TCRdb to between 2014 and 2017). Library preparation was by 5' RACE. For sequencing, an Illumina HiSeq 2500 was employed. A second roughly 7 to 11 cycle PCR used a sample-barcoded 5' primer and a J-beta primer mix. In-frame beta chains were kept once TCRdb had trimmed the public reads at Q25 with fastp and called clones with MiXCR. Identical CDR3 proteins give one entry, which carries the most common genes and DNA. This sample gives 1.4 million to 1.5 million distinct CDR3 sequences in total; around 42% of them show up just once. Together, the top ten hold 6.5% to 10% of the sample. The sample comprised blood. These receptor sequences come from a young woman in good health.

The chain joins TRBV18 to TRBJ2-3, with D unclear. The ends were cut back, 3 bases at V and 6 bases at J, with 16 bases in the middle. This CDR3 contains 15 residues. The germline gives CDR1 KGHSH, CDR2 LQKENI. The CDR3 is CASSPNMIPQDTQYF. In DNA, the CDR3 is TGTGCCAGCTCACCGAACATGATCCCCCAGGATACGCAGTATTTT. Full variable domain (missing parts from reference TRBV18 and TRBJ2-3): NAGVMQNPRHLVRRRGQEARLRCSPMKGHSHVYWYRQLPEEGLKFMVYLQKENIIDESGMPKERFSAEFPKEGPSILRIQQVVRGDSAAYFCASSPNMIPQDTQYFGPGTRLTVL.

The chain couples TRBV6-1 to TRBJ2-7; 10 nucleotides agree with TRBD1. The germline V gene encodes CDR1 MNHNS and CDR2 SASEGT. V lost 5 bases to trimming and J lost 4 bases; unmatched junction nucleotides: 8. The CDR3 covers 15 residues. In DNA form, the CDR3 reads TGTGCCAGCAGTCCCTTAGGGACAGGGGTATACGAGCAGTACTTC. Residues: CASSPLGTGVYEQYF.

This clonotype occurred a few times. V and J are TRBV25-1 and TRBJ1-1; tentative D call: TRBD1 (5 bases). CDR3 length: 14 residues. The germline CDR1 and CDR2 sequences are MGHDK and SYGVNS. The V and J ends lost 7 bases and 2 bases respectively, with 14 bases between them. CDR3 coding DNA: TGTGCCAGCAATAGGAGGGGAGCAAACACTGAAGCTTTCTTT. It specifies CASNRRGANTEAFF.

The chain has TRBV11-3 and TRBJ2-2; D unresolved. V was shortened by 5 bases and J by 5 bases, with 9 bases between the two germline ends. The CDR3 is 13 amino acids. CDR1 SGHNT and CDR2 YENEEA come from the germline V gene. CDR3 coding DNA: TGTGCCAGCAGCATGACCCAAACCGGGGAGCTGTTTTTT. Translation: CASSMTQTGELFF.

This clonotype was found a few times. V gene TRBV29-1 combines with J gene TRBJ2-5, with 7 bases aligning to TRBD1. From germline, CDR1 is SQVTM and CDR2 ANQGSEA. V dropped 1 base and J dropped 3; count of bases not matched to a gene: 11. The CDR3 has 16 residues. CDR3 protein: CSVEGEQGQVKETQYF. The CDR3 DNA reads as TGCAGCGTTGAAGGGGAACAGGGGCAGGTAAAAGAGACCCAGTACTTC. Combining the CDR3 with reference TRBV29-1 and TRBJ2-5 gives the whole variable domain SAVISQKPSRDICQRGTSLTIQCQVDSQVTMMFWYRQQPGQSLTLIATANQGSEATYESGFVIDKFPISRPNLTFSTLTVSNMSPEDSSIYLCSVEGEQGQVKETQYFGPGTRLLVL.

The chain recombines TRBV7-2 with TRBJ2-1; 14 positions match TRBD2. The CDR3 covers 18 residues. The germline gives CDR1 SGHTA, CDR2 FQGNSA. J gave up 5 bases and V 5 bases, and 11 bases lay outside the gene matches. The DNA of the CDR3 is TGTGCCAGCAGCCCCGGGACTAGCGGGAGTAGTAAAGACAATGAGCAGTTCTTC. Protein sequence: CASSPGTSGSSKDNEQFF. The complete variable domain, with remaining parts taken from reference TRBV7-2 and TRBJ2-1, reads GAGVSQSPSNKVTEKGKDVELRCDPISGHTALYWYRQSLGQGLEFLIYFQGNSAPDKSGLPSDRFSAERTGGSVSTLTIQRTQQEDSAVYLCASSPGTSGSSKDNEQFFGPGTRLTVL.

This chain joins TRBV18 and TRBJ1-2; TRBD1 aligns across 7 bases. Germline lookup yields CDR1 KGHSH and CDR2 LQKENI. The CDR3 spans 15 residues. The V and J ends lost 0 bases and 4 bases, in that order; junction bases with no gene match: 5. The CDR3 sequence: CASSPPTGNFYGYTF. The DNA of the CDR3 is TGTGCCAGCTCACCACCGACAGGGAACTTCTATGGCTACACCTTC. Full variable domain (outside the CDR3, taken from reference TRBV18 and TRBJ1-2): NAGVMQNPRHLVRRRGQEARLRCSPMKGHSHVYWYRQLPEEGLKFMVYLQKENIIDESGMPKERFSAEFPKEGPSILRIQQVVRGDSAAYFCASSPPTGNFYGYTFGSGTRLTVV.

Only a few counts were recorded for this clonotype. J is TRBJ2-3 and V is TRBV21-1. TRBV21-1 counts as a pseudogene. CDR3 length: 13 residues. The CDR3 DNA reads TGTGCCAGCAACAGGAACAGCACAGATACGCAGTATTTT. As protein: CASNRNSTDTQYF.

The J gene is TRBJ1-6, the V gene TRBV20-1; D remains unclear. The germline V and J ends were trimmed by 0 bases and 0 bases, with 9 bases remaining between them. CDR1 is DFQATT and CDR2 is SNEGSKA in the germline V gene (reference sequence). The CDR3 has 16 residues. Here the CDR3 DNA reads TGCAGTGCTAGAGATAGGAGTAACTCCTATAATTCACCCCTCCACTTT. Protein product: CSARDRSNSYNSPLHF.

The gene calls are TRBV5-1 and TRBJ1-1, with D perhaps TRBD1 (6 bases). The CDR3 totals 14 residues. With 8 bases removed from V and 7 bases from J, the gap between germline ends came to 21 bases. CDR1 and CDR2 (germline): SGHRS, YFSETQ. Here the CDR3 DNA reads TGCGCCAGTTCAACAGGGATGGGGGAGAATGAAGCTTTCTTT. Its translation is CASSTGMGENEAFF.

The chain uses TRBV4-1 and TRBJ2-7; 10 bases are shared with TRBD2. The CDR3 length is 16 residues. CDR1 is MGHRA and CDR2 is YSYEKL in the germline V gene. V lost 3 bases and J lost 6; bases outside the gene matches: 11. The DNA of the CDR3 is TGCGCCAGCAGCCACGTGGGACTAGCGAATCCCATCGAGCAGTACTTC. Amino acid sequence: CASSHVGLANPIEQYF.

This clonotype was detected a few times. The gene calls are TRBV12-3 or TRBV12-4 and TRBJ1-4; 8 bases are shared with TRBD1. The CDR3 loop spans 14 amino acids. V lost 6 bases, J lost 3 bases, and 3 bases stayed unmatched. The CDR3 protein is CASRTTGANEKLFF. CDR3 sequence (DNA): TGTGCCAGCAGGACGACAGGGGCTAATGAAAAACTGTTTTTT.

This clonotype has just a few counts. The chain joins TRBV9 to TRBJ2-1; TRBD2 agrees at 7 bases. CDR1 is SGDLS and CDR2 is YYNGEE in the germline V gene. There are 15 residues in the CDR3. With 8 bases clipped from V and 7 bases from J, the junction kept 15 bases outside the gene matches. In nucleotides, the CDR3 is TGTGCCAGTACGGACCGGGGAGCGGGATTGAATGAGCAGTTCTTC. Encoded protein: CASTDRGAGLNEQFF.

This clonotype was picked up one time. This chain uses TRBV5-1 with TRBJ2-5; D may correspond to TRBD1 or TRBD2 (5 bases each). The V end was cut by 0 bases, the J end by 5 bases, with 14 bases between. Germline CDR1 and CDR2: SGHRS and YFSETQ. CDR3 size: 15 residues. CDR3 sequence: CASSLARGREETQYF. The CDR3 nucleotides read TGCGCCAGCAGCTTGGCCCGGGGCAGGGAGGAGACCCAGTACTTC.

The CDR3 DNA sequence: TGTGCCAGCAGTGAAGAGGGGCCGGGACAGACCTACGAGCAGTACTTC. It encodes CASSEEGPGQTYEQYF. J is TRBJ2-4 and V is TRBV6-1; 7 positions agree with TRBD1. TRBJ2-7 matches the DNA end more closely, so the J call is doubtful. Germline V gene sequence: CDR1 MNHNS, CDR2 SASEGT. The CDR3 spans 16 residues.

This clonotype was detected a few times. This chain connects TRBV10-3 to TRBJ2-7; perhaps TRBD2 as D (6 bases). The CDR3 runs 14 residues. V was shortened by 11 bases and J by 6 bases, with 23 bases between the two germline ends. Germline assignment: CDR1 ENHRY and CDR2 SYGVKD. CDR3 region: CASRTGDSSTEQYF. DNA of the CDR3: TGTGCCTCTAGGACCGGGGACTCCTCCACCGAGCAGTACTTC.

This clonotype was seen more than once but under ten times. The rearrangement uses TRBV7-9 and TRBJ2-7, with no clear D. CDR1 is SEHNR, CDR2 FQNEAQ, per germline (reference sequence). The CDR3 totals 15 residues. Trimming shortened V by 3 bases and J by 0 bases, and 12 bases separated the two germline ends. DNA for the CDR3: TGTGCCAGCAGCTTTCCCCAGGCCCACTCCTACGAGCAGTACTTC. It yields the protein CASSFPQAHSYEQYF. Looking up the rest from reference TRBV7-9 and TRBJ2-7 gives the full variable domain: DTGVSQNPRHKITKRGQNVTFRCDPISEHNRLYWYRQTLGQGPEFLTYFQNEAQLEKSRLLSDRFSAERPKGSFSTLEIQRTEQGDSAMYLCASSFPQAHSYEQYFGPGTRLTVT.

The gene calls are TRBV3-1 and TRBJ2-3; a possible D gene is TRBD2 (5 bases). Trimming removed 2 bases at V and 1 base at J, with 13 bases between. The CDR3 sequence is 16 residues long. CDR1 is LGHDT and CDR2 is YNNKEL in the germline V gene (reference sequence). Here the CDR3 DNA reads TGTGCCAGCAGCCAATGGGGTGGACTCCGCACAGATACGCAGTATTTT. It specifies CASSQWGGLRTDTQYF.

A few counts support this clonotype. J is TRBJ1-2 and V is TRBV5-1; 11 bases agree with TRBD1. Germline V gene sequence: CDR1 SGHRS, CDR2 YFSETQ. The CDR3 totals 17 residues. The trim removed 4 bases at V and 5 bases at J, leaving 13 bases unmatched. The CDR3 coding sequence is TGCGCCAGCAGCCTAGGGACAGGGGGATCGGGACCTTATGGCTACACCTTC. Translated, it gives CASSLGTGGSGPYGYTF.

The chain recombines TRBV20-1 with TRBJ2-5; TRBD1 matches 7 bases. The CDR3 totals 13 residues. The V gene's germline CDR1 is DFQATT and CDR2 SNEGSKA (reference sequence). J gave up 2 bases and V 4 bases, and 4 bases lay outside the gene matches. The CDR3 protein is CSAIPTGQETQYF. CDR3 nucleotide sequence: TGCAGTGCTATTCCGACAGGGCAAGAGACCCAGTACTTC.

This clonotype turned up a few times. The chain joins TRBV7-2 to TRBJ2-2, with a tentative D call TRBD1 (5 bases). The CDR3 runs 11 residues. V was pared by 10 bases and J by 6 bases, with 9 bases between. Looked up from germline, CDR1 is SGHTA and CDR2 is FQGNSA. The CDR3 is CATKGAGELFF. CDR3 nucleotide sequence: TGTGCCACCAAAGGGGCCGGGGAGCTGTTTTTT.